One and the same sample provided the 25 T cell receptor beta chains below, sequenced in a study of blood T cell repertoires in COVID-19. The table came from immunoSEQ multiplex PCR; TCRdb's copy has only in-frame clones and leaves some out. Of 70,000 or so clones in the sample, around nine tenths were seen once. Input material: peripheral blood. The receptor source for this set is a woman aged 80 or over with acute or convalescent COVID-19.

The chain carries TRBV12-3 or TRBV12-4 and TRBJ2-2; perhaps TRBD1 as D (5 bases). Trimming removed 6 bases at V and 7 bases at J, with 12 bases between. This CDR3 region has 13 residues. DNA of the CDR3: TGTGCCAGCAGGGATCGCAGGGACGGGGAGCTGTTTTTT. It is translated as CASRDRRDGELFF.

The rearrangement uses TRBV4-3 and TRBJ1-2, with 12 bases lining up with TRBD1. The CDR3 totals 17 residues. Trimming cost V 0 bases and J 7 bases; bases outside gene matches: 9. Germline CDR1 and CDR2: LGHNA and YSLEER. The CDR3 sequence is CASSQDFTGTGGSGYTF. Written as DNA, the CDR3 is TGCGCCAGCAGCCAAGACTTCACCGGGACAGGGGGCTCTGGCTACACCTTC.

This rearrangement joins TRBV28 to TRBJ1-2; 7 nucleotides agree with TRBD1. This CDR3 region has 15 residues. CDR1 is MDHEN, CDR2 SYDVKM, per germline. Unmatched junction bases numbered 3, after V lost 2 bases and J lost 0 bases. CDR3 region: CASSLATGSNYGYTF. The CDR3 DNA is TGTGCCAGCAGTTTAGCGACAGGGTCTAACTATGGCTACACCTTC.

The V gene is TRBV5-1, the J gene TRBJ2-1; tentatively, D is TRBD1 (6 bases). Germline V gives CDR1 SGHRS, CDR2 YFSETQ. Trimming took 4 bases from V and 4 from J, leaving 18 bases between them. This CDR3 spans 16 amino acids. In DNA form, the CDR3 reads TGCGCCAGCAGCCCAGGTCAGGACAGATTTTACAATGAGCAGTTCTTC. It encodes CASSPGQDRFYNEQFF.

The chain recombines TRBV27 with TRBJ2-3; the D is unclear. CDR3 length: 14 residues. The V end was cut by 6 bases, the J end by 0 bases, with 10 bases between. The germline V gene has CDR1 MNHEY and CDR2 SMNVEV (reference sequence). The CDR3 DNA sequence: TGTGCCAGCAGGCTCGTCGGGAGCACAGATACGCAGTATTTT. Encoded protein: CASRLVGSTDTQYF.

V gene TRBV2 combines with J gene TRBJ2-5, with TRBD2 as a possible D gene (6 bases). This CDR3 comprises 11 residues. Germline V gene lookup returns CDR1 SNHLY and CDR2 FYNNEI. Trimming took 11 bases from V and 5 from J, leaving 12 bases between them. CDR3 coding DNA: TGTGCCGCCCTAGCGCGGGAGACCCAGTACTTC. This gives the protein CAALARETQYF.

The CDR3, as DNA: TGCGCCAGCAGCCAAGGGGTTGGCAGGGCTAACTATGGCTACACCTTC. Its translation is CASSQGVGRANYGYTF. The chain couples TRBV4-1 to TRBJ1-2; D is possibly TRBD1 (5 bases). This CDR3 contains 16 residues. Germline CDR1 MGHRA, CDR2 YSYEKL. The V gene lost 1 base and the J gene lost 0 bases, with 12 bases spanning the gap.

The V call is TRBV4-3, the J call TRBJ2-5; no firm D call. Per germline, CDR1 LGHNA and CDR2 YSLEER. CDR3 length: 15 residues. V was cut by 0 bases and J by 5 bases, with 13 bases left in between. Written as DNA, the CDR3 is TGCGCCAGCAGCCAAGAACTTGGAGAGTGGGAGACCCAGTACTTC. It codes for CASSQELGEWETQYF.

This sequence joins TRBV15 and TRBJ2-2, with TRBD2 matching over 7 bases. V dropped 1 base and J dropped 1; count of bases not matched to a gene: 3. The CDR3 spans 16 residues. Germline assignment: CDR1 LNHNV and CDR2 YYDKDF (reference sequence). The CDR3 loop reads CATSRGAGVNTGELFF. For the CDR3, the DNA is TGTGCCACCAGCAGAGGGGCGGGAGTGAACACCGGGGAGCTGTTTTTT.

The chain employs TRBV5-1 and TRBJ2-2; TRBD2 is a possible D gene (6 bases). This CDR3 comprises 16 residues. Between the trimmed V and J ends, which lost 1 base and 1 base, there was a span of 11 bases. Germline V gives CDR1 SGHRS, CDR2 YFSETQ. As DNA, the CDR3 is TGCGCCAGCAGCTTGTTGCCAGCGGGGAACACCGGGGAGCTGTTTTTT. Amino acids: CASSLLPAGNTGELFF. The variable domain in full, completed from reference TRBV5-1 and TRBJ2-2, reads KAGVTQTPRYLIKTRGQQVTLSCSPISGHRSVSWYQQTPGQGLQFLFEYFSETQRNKGNFPGRFSGRQFSNSRSEMNVSTLELGDSALYLCASSLLPAGNTGELFFGEGSRLTVL.

The CDR3 DNA reads TGTGCCAGCAGCGCGGGACAGGTTACCGGGGAGCTGTTTTTT. Protein: CASSAGQVTGELFF. The chain recombines TRBV5-4 with TRBJ2-2, with 8 nucleotides matching TRBD1. This CDR3 spans 14 amino acids. V lost 4 bases, J lost 5 bases, and 4 bases stayed unmatched. CDR1 is SGHNT, CDR2 YYREEE, per germline (reference sequence).

The V gene is TRBV6-6, the J gene TRBJ1-5; 7 bases are shared with TRBD1. The CDR3 totals 16 residues. The germline gives CDR1 MNHNY, CDR2 SVGAGI (reference sequence). V lost 7 bases to trimming and J lost 0 bases; unmatched junction nucleotides: 9. As DNA, the CDR3 is TGTGCCAGCAAGAGAGGACAGGATTATAGCAATCAGCCCCAGCATTTT. This sequence encodes CASKRGQDYSNQPQHF.

The V gene is TRBV28, the J gene TRBJ1-1; 7 nucleotides agree with TRBD1. The CDR3 loop spans 13 amino acids. The germline V gene has CDR1 MDHEN and CDR2 SYDVKM. J was trimmed by 3 bases and V by 5 bases; bases with no gene match: 3. The CDR3 protein is CASSRQGDTEAFF. The CDR3, as DNA: TGTGCCAGCAGTCGGCAGGGGGACACTGAAGCTTTCTTT.

Only a few counts were recorded for this clone. The rearrangement uses TRBV18 and TRBJ1-5; D might be TRBD1 (6 bases). The germline V gene has CDR1 KGHSH and CDR2 LQKENI. The V end lost 4 bases, the J end lost 0 bases, and 13 bases lay between the germline ends. This CDR3 is built from 16 residues. The CDR3 nucleotides are TGTGCCAGCTCACTTACCGGGACATCTAGCAATCAGCCCCAGCATTTT. It codes for CASSLTGTSSNQPQHF. Complete variable domain (other parts from reference TRBV18 and TRBJ1-5): NAGVMQNPRHLVRRRGQEARLRCSPMKGHSHVYWYRQLPEEGLKFMVYLQKENIIDESGMPKERFSAEFPKEGPSILRIQQVVRGDSAAYFCASSLTGTSSNQPQHFGDGTRLSIL.

The chain recombines TRBV6-2 or TRBV6-3 with TRBJ1-5; weak D call: TRBD1 (6 bases). The CDR3 covers 14 residues. V was trimmed by 6 bases and J by 3 bases, leaving 12 bases between them. Germline CDR1 reads MNHEY; CDR2 reads SVGEGT. The CDR3 DNA reads as TGTGCCAGCAGCCGGGACACCCCCAATCAGCCCCAGCATTTT. It encodes CASSRDTPNQPQHF.

The rearrangement joins TRBV5-4 to TRBJ2-3; 11 bases match TRBD2. Trimming at V came to 4 bases and at J to 5 bases, leaving 3 bases not matched to a gene. The CDR3 sequence is 14 residues long. Germline V gene data show CDR1 as SGHNT and CDR2 as YYREEE (reference sequence). The CDR3 here is CASSGGLAGDTQYF. The DNA of the CDR3 is TGTGCCAGCAGCGGCGGACTAGCGGGAGATACGCAGTATTTT. The variable domain in full, completed from reference TRBV5-4 and TRBJ2-3, reads ETGVTQSPTHLIKTRGQQVTLRCSSQSGHNTVSWYQQALGQGPQFIFQYYREEENGRGNFPPRFSGLQFPNYSSELNVNALELDDSALYLCASSGGLAGDTQYFGPGTRLTVL.

J is TRBJ2-1 and V is TRBV5-1; TRBD1 agrees at 7 bases. V was clipped by 8 bases and J by 2 bases; unmatched bases: 4. Germline CDR1 SGHRS, CDR2 YFSETQ. CDR3 size: 13 residues. CDR3 residues: CASGTATYNEQFF. The DNA of the CDR3 is TGCGCCAGTGGGACAGCCACCTACAATGAGCAGTTCTTC.

This clone was picked up a small number of times. CDR3 sequence (DNA): TGTGCCAGCAGTGAAGTCAGGGACAGTCAGCCCCAGCATTTT. Its protein product is CASSEVRDSQPQHF. The chain combines TRBV2 with TRBJ1-5; 7 positions match TRBD1. The germline V gene encodes CDR1 SNHLY and CDR2 FYNNEI. The CDR3 covers 14 residues. With V trimmed by 1 base and J by 6 bases, 3 bases remained unmatched.

This clone was recorded once. The rearrangement joins TRBV6-5 to TRBJ2-7; 7 bases agree with TRBD2. The V gene end was trimmed by 5 bases and the J gene end by 6 bases; junction bases not matched to a gene: 10. Germline V gene sequence: CDR1 MNHEY, CDR2 SVGAGI. CDR3 length: 14 residues. Here the CDR3 reads CASSRAGHGGEQYF. CDR3 coding DNA: TGTGCCAGCAGTAGAGCGGGGCATGGCGGCGAGCAGTACTTC.

The chain couples TRBV24-1 to TRBJ2-7; D might be TRBD1 (6 bases). The CDR3 is 14 amino acids. Trimming left V 4 bases short and J 7 bases short, with 16 bases between. In germline, CDR1 is KGHDR, CDR2 SFDVKD. CDR3 protein: CATSEPGEGREQYF. In DNA, the CDR3 is TGTGCCACCAGTGAGCCAGGGGAAGGGCGGGAGCAGTACTTC.

The genes are TRBV4-1 and TRBJ2-5; no clear D gene. The V and J ends lost 10 bases and 5 bases respectively, with 17 bases between them. The CDR3 has 13 residues. The germline V gene has CDR1 MGHRA and CDR2 YSYEKL. CDR3 in DNA: TGCGCCACGTCGAGACTCCAAACGGAGACCCAGTACTTC. Encoded protein: CATSRLQTETQYF.

This chain joins TRBV30 and TRBJ2-7; 9 positions match TRBD2. This CDR3 is built from 13 residues. The V gene end was trimmed by 7 bases and the J gene end by 1 base; junction bases not matched to a gene: 5. From germline, CDR1 is GTSNPN and CDR2 SVGIG (reference sequence). The CDR3 nucleotides read TGTGCCTCTCATAGCGGGAGTTCCTACGAGCAGTACTTC. As protein: CASHSGSSYEQYF.

J is TRBJ2-2 and V is TRBV18; D may be TRBD1 (6 bases). CDR1 is KGHSH, CDR2 LQKENI, per germline. The CDR3 contains 16 residues. Deletions cut 1 base from V and 5 bases from J, with 14 bases between. CDR3 coding DNA: TGTGCCAGCTCACCACTTTCACAGGGTTCGACCGGGGAGCTGTTTTTT. This translates into CASSPLSQGSTGELFF.

The chain carries TRBV5-1 and TRBJ2-7; tentative D call: TRBD2 (5 bases). The V gene's germline CDR1 is SGHRS and CDR2 YFSETQ. V was cut by 3 bases and J by 5 bases, with 12 bases left in between. The CDR3 consists of 13 residues. The CDR3 region is CASSSGAVNEQYF. The CDR3 nucleotides read TGCGCCAGCAGCTCAGGAGCGGTCAACGAGCAGTACTTC.

The CDR3 DNA is TGTGCCTGGAGTCGGACTAGCGGGAGAACAGAGACCCAGTACTTC. This gives the protein CAWSRTSGRTETQYF. The chain couples TRBV30 to TRBJ2-5; 13 bases line up with TRBD2. This CDR3 has 15 residues. Germline CDR1 GTSNPN, CDR2 SVGIG (reference sequence). The V gene end was trimmed by 2 bases and the J gene end by 4 bases; junction bases not matched to a gene: 4.